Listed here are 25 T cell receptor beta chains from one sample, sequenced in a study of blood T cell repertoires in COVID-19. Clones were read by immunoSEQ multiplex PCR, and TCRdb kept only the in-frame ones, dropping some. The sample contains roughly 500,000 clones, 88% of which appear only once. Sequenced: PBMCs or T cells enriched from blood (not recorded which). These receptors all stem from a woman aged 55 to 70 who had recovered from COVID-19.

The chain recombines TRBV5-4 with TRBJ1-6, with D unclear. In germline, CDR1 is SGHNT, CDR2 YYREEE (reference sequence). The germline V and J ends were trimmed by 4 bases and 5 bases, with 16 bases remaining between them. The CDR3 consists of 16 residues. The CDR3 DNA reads TGTGCCAGCAGCACACTCGGGAGCACCCATAATTCACCCCTCCACTTT. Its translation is CASSTLGSTHNSPLHF.

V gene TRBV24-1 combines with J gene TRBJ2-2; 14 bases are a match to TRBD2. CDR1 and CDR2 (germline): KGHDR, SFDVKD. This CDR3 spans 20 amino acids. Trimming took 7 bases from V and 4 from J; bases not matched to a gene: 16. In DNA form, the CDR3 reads TGTGCCACCAGCGGTCAAGGGGGACTAGCGGGGGTAATTGGCACCGGGGAGCTGTTTTTT. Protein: CATSGQGGLAGVIGTGELFF.

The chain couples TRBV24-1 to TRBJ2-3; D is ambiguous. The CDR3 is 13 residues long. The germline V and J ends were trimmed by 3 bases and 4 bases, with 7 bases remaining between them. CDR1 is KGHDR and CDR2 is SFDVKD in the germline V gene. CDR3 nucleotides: TGTGCCACCAGTGATCTCCAGGCAGATACGCAGTATTTT. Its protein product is CATSDLQADTQYF.

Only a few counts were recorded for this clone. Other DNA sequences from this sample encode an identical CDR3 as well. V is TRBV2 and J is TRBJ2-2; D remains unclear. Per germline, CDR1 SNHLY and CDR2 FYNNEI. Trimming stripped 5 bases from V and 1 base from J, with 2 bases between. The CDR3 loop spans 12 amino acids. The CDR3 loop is CASSLNTGELFF. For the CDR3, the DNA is TGTGCCAGCAGTCTGAACACCGGGGAGCTGTTTTTT.

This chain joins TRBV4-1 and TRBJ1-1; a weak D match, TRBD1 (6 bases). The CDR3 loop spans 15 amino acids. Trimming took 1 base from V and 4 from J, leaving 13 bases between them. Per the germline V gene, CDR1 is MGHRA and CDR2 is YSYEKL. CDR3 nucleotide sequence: TGCGCCAGCAGCCAAGCACAGGGCGGTAGCACTGAAGCTTTCTTT. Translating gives CASSQAQGGSTEAFF.

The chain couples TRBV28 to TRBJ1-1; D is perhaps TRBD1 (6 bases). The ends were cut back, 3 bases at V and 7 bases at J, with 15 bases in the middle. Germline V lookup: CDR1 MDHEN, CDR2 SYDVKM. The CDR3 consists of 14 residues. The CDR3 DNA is TGTGCCAGCAGTTTGGGGGGGCAGAGTGATGAAGCTTTCTTT. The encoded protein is CASSLGGQSDEAFF.

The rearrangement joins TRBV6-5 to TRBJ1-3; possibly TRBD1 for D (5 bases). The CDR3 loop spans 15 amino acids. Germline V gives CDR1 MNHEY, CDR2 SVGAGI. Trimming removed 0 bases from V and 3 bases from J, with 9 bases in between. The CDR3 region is CASSYSTGVGNTIYF. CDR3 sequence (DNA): TGTGCCAGCAGTTACTCGACGGGGGTTGGAAACACCATATATTTT.

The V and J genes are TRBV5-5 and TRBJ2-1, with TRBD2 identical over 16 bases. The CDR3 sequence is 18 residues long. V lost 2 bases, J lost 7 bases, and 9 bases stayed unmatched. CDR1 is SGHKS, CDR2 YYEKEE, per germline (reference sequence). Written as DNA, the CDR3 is TGTGCCAGCAGCTTTCCGGGACTAGCGGGGGGGCCGGTAAATGAGCAGTTCTTC. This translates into CASSFPGLAGGPVNEQFF. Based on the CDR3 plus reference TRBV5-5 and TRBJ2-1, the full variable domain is DAGVTQSPTHLIKTRGQQVTLRCSPISGHKSVSWYQQVLGQGPQFIFQYYEKEERGRGNFPDRFSARQFPNYSSELNVNALLLGDSALYLCASSFPGLAGGPVNEQFFGPGTRLTVL.

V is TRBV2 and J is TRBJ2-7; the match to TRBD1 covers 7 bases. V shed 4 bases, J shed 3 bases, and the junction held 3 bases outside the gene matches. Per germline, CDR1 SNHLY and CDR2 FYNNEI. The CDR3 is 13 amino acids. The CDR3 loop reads CASSADRSYEQYV. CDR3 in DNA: TGTGCCAGCAGTGCGGACAGGAGCTACGAGCAGTACGTC.

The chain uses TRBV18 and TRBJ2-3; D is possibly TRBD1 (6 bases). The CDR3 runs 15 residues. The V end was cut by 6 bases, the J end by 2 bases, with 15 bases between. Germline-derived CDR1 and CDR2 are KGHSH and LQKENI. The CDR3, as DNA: TGTGCCAGCTCCGTATCAGGGGTACACACAGATACGCAGTATTTT. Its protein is CASSVSGVHTDTQYF.

DNA of the CDR3: TGTGCCAGTTCTCCCGGGACAGGGGGCACTGAAGCTTTCTTT. Amino acids: CASSPGTGGTEAFF. The chain is built from TRBV19 and TRBJ1-1; 11 bases match TRBD1. The J segment lost 4 bases and the V segment lost 8 bases, leaving 6 bases of the junction unmatched. The CDR3 is 14 amino acids. Germline-derived CDR1 and CDR2 are LNHDA and SQIVND (reference sequence).

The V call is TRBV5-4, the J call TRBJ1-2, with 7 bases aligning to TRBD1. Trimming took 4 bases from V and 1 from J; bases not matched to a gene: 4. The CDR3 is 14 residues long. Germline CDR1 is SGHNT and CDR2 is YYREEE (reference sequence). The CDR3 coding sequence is TGTGCCAGCAGCCCCGGACAGGTTAACTATGGCTACACCTTC. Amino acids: CASSPGQVNYGYTF.

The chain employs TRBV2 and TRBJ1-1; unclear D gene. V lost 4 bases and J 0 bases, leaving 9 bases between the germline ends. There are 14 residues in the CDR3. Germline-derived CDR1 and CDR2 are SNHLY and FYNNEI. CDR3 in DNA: TGTGCCAGCAGTGGTCGGGTCATGAACACTGAAGCTTTCTTT. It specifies CASSGRVMNTEAFF.

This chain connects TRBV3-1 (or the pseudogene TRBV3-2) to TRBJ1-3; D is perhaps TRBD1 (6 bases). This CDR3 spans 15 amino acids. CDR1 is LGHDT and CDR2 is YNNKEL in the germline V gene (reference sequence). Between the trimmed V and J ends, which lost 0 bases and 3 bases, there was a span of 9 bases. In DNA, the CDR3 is TGTGCCAGCAGCCAAGATCTCAGGGGTGGAAACACCATATATTTT. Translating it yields CASSQDLRGGNTIYF.

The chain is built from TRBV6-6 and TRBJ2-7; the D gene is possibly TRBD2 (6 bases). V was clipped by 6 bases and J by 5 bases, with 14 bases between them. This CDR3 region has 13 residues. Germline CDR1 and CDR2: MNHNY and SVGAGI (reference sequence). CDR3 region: CASRGDSYHEQYF. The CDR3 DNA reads TGTGCCAGCAGAGGGGACTCCTACCACGAGCAGTACTTC.

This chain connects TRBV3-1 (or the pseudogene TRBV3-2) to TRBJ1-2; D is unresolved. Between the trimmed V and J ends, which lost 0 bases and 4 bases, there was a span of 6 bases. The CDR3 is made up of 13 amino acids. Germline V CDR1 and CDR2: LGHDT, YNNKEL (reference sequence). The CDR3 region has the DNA TGTGCCAGCAGCCAAGATGGGAGCTATGGCTACACCTTC. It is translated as CASSQDGSYGYTF.

The CDR3 DNA sequence: TGTGCCACCAGTGATCCGGGAGGGGGCGTCAACACCGGGGAGCTGTTTTTT. Protein: CATSDPGGGVNTGELFF. This chain joins TRBV24-1 and TRBJ2-2, with D possibly being TRBD2 (8 bases). Germline CDR1 reads KGHDR; CDR2 reads SFDVKD. The V end lost 3 bases, the J end lost 2 bases, and 15 bases lay between the germline ends. This CDR3 has 17 residues.

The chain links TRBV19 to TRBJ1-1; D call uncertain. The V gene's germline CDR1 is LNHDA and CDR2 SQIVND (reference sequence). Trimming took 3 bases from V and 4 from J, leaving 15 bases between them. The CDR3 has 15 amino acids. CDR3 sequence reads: CASSIYGVGGTEAFF. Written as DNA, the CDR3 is TGTGCCAGTAGTATTTACGGGGTAGGCGGCACTGAAGCTTTCTTT. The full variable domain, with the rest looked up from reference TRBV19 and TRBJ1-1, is DGGITQSPKYLFRKEGQNVTLSCEQNLNHDAMYWYRQDPGQGLRLIYYSQIVNDFQKGDIAEGYSVSREKKESFPLTVTSAQKNPTAFYLCASSIYGVGGTEAFFGQGTRLTVV.

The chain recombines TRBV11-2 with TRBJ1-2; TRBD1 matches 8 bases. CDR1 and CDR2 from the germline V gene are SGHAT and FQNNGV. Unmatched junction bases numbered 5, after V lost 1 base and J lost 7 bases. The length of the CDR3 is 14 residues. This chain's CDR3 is CASSLAGQGVGYTF. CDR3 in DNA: TGTGCCAGCAGCTTAGCAGGACAGGGTGTTGGCTACACCTTC.

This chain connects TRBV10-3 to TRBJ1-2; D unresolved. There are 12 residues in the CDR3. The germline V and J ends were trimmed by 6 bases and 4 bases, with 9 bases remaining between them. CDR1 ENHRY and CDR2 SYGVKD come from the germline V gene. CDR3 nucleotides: TGTGCCATCAGCGCGGATGGCTATGGCTACACCTTC. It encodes CAISADGYGYTF.

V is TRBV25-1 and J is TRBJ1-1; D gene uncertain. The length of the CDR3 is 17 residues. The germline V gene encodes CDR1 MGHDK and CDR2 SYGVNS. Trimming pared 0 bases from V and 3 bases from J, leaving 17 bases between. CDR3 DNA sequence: TGTGCCAGCAGTGAATATGCCCCGGACGGGAGACACACTGAAGCTTTCTTT. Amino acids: CASSEYAPDGRHTEAFF.

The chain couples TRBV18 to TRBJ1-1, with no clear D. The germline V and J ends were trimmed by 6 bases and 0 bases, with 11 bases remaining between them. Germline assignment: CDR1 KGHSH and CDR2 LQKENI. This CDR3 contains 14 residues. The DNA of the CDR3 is TGTGCCAGCTCTTACGGAGTAGTGAACACTGAAGCTTTCTTT. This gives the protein CASSYGVVNTEAFF.

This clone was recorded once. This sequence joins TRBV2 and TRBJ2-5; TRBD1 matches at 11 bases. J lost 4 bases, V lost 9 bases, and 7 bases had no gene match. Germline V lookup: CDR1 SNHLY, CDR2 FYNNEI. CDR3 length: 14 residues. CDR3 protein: CASPGTGGGETQYF. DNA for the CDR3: TGTGCCAGTCCCGGGACAGGGGGAGGAGAGACCCAGTACTTC.

The chain's CDR3 is CASSLATTGVGGYTF. CDR3 DNA: TGTGCCAGCAGCTTAGCGACAACAGGGGTGGGTGGCTACACCTTC. This chain connects TRBV7-2 to TRBJ1-2; TRBD1 matches 7 bases. The trim removed 0 bases at V and 7 bases at J, leaving 8 bases unmatched. Germline lookup yields CDR1 SGHTA and CDR2 FQGNSA. The CDR3 runs 15 residues.

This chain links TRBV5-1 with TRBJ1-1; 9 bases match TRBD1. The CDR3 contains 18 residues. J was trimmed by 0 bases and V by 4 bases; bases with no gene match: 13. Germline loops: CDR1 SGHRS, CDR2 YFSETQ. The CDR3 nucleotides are TGCGCCAGCAGCGGCACCCGGGACAGGGAACAAATGAACACTGAAGCTTTCTTT. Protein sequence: CASSGTRDREQMNTEAFF.